A few counts support the clone carrying this T cell receptor (beta chain). Its specificity is unknown. The record originates from a study of beta chain features in type 1 diabetes. Study-wide context: The examined sorted cells totaled under 120 million across samples. Overall study findings and caveats: TCRB CDR3s were moderately but significantly shorter in Type 1 diabetes patients in all four CD4+ subsets. Any HLA effect on TCRB rearrangement was left unresolved by small sub-analyses. Individuals with type 1 diabetes displayed fewer insertions and more deletions at VDJ junctions.

Per germline, CDR1 SEHNR and CDR2 FQNEAQ (reference sequence). The J segment lost 3 bases and the V segment lost 1 base, leaving 4 bases of the junction unmatched. The CDR3 sequence is 16 residues long. Of the isolated RNA, all was reverse transcribed, and so the sequenced material was expressed TCRB transcripts. Repertoires were generated with immunoSEQ multiplex PCR, while TCRdb's copy carries only in-frame clones and drops some. The data contain about 370,000 clones, around 10% of them singletons. V gene TRBV7-9 combines with J gene TRBJ1-4; 8 bases match TRBD1. The clonotype originates from a man aged 30-40 years with type 1 diabetes. Sequenced sample: central memory CD4+ T cells from blood. The CDR3 DNA reads TGTGCCAGCAGCTTAGGCGACAGGGGCCCTAATGAAAAACTGTTTTTT. Translation gives CASSLGDRGPNEKLFF.